Listed here are 4 T cell receptor beta chains from one sample, sequenced in a study of cytomegalovirus exposure and HLA in healthy donors. PCR primers comprised 60 Vbeta and 13 Jbeta primers. Here immunoSEQ multiplex PCR was the method, and the copy in TCRdb shows in-frame clones only, minus some. The table includes some 150,000 clones, 65% to 75% detected once. Material for sequencing was PBMCs. Every receptor here comes from a human donor in good health.

The chain carries TRBV7-3 and TRBJ1-2; TRBD1 might be the D (5 bases). V lost 5 bases, J lost 1 base, and 14 bases lay in between. The CDR3 extends over 15 amino acids. Looked up from germline, CDR1 is SGHTA and CDR2 is FQGTGA. This CDR3 is CASSRSGGDNYGYTF. The CDR3 bases are TGTGCCAGCAGCCGGTCTGGGGGGGATAACTATGGCTACACCTTC.

This rearrangement joins TRBV7-9 to TRBJ2-7, with D perhaps TRBD1 (6 bases). The V end lost 3 bases, the J end lost 2 bases, and 8 bases lay between the germline ends. Germline CDR1 is SEHNR and CDR2 is FQNEAQ (reference sequence). This CDR3 spans 13 amino acids. Written as DNA, the CDR3 is TGTGCCAGCAGCTTTTCAGGGGCCTACGAGCAGTACTTC. Translated: CASSFSGAYEQYF.

This clone was seen a handful of times. The sample carries other DNA sequences with the same CDR3. The chain joins TRBV30 to TRBJ2-7; TRBD1 agrees at 9 bases. The CDR3 has 14 amino acids. CDR1 GTSNPN and CDR2 SVGIG come from the germline V gene (reference sequence). The trim removed 2 bases at V and 2 bases at J, leaving 4 bases unmatched. CDR3 coding DNA: TGTGCCTGGAGTACTGGGACAGGGACCTACGAGCAGTACTTC. Translation: CAWSTGTGTYEQYF.

The chain carries TRBV7-2 and TRBJ1-2; 8 nucleotides agree with TRBD1. The CDR3 is 14 amino acids. Looked up from germline, CDR1 is SGHTA and CDR2 is FQGNSA. Trimming took 1 base from V and 5 from J; bases not matched to a gene: 3. CDR3 coding DNA: TGTGCCAGCAGCTTAGGGACAGGGATGTATGGCTACACCTTC. This translates into CASSLGTGMYGYTF.